The present TCR beta chain was sequenced within a study of tumor-infiltrating lymphocytes in primary liver carcinoma. Between roughly 17 and 33 mg of unsorted bulk tissue served as the source from which RNA and DNA were co-extracted. V was shortened by 4 bases and J by 0 bases, with 24 bases between the two germline ends. The CDR3 extends over 18 amino acids. Germline V gene lookup returns CDR1 SQVTM and CDR2 ANQGSEA. The input was approximately 500 ng total RNA; TCR beta cDNA was made from it with a constant-region primer. Amplification in three nested multiplex PCR rounds with slightly modified ARM-PCR gave rise to TCR beta libraries. Rounds one and two of PCR, each of around 9 cycles, were primed with TRBV1-TRBV30 forward primers and a C-beta reverse primer. One entry per CDR3 protein, called by TCRdb with MiXCR from the multiplex PCR reads. Here the sample spans tens of thousands of distinct CDR3 sequences, under 75% being singletons.

The genes are TRBV29-1 and TRBJ1-2; D might be TRBD1 (5 bases). The sequenced sample was liver tumor tissue from sampling region 4. The subset was: tumor region T4, right-lateral pole. This sequence originates from a man aged 35 to 55 with primary liver carcinoma and hepatitis B virus infection. In DNA form, the CDR3 reads TGCAGCGTTGGGGCGCCAACAGGAACTCAAATGGCTAACTATGGCTACACCTTC. This encodes CSVGAPTGTQMANYGYTF.